This T cell receptor beta chain was identified in a study of Graves' ophthalmopathy and Graves' hyperthyroidism. Amplifying from RNA transcripts, the study obtained TCR beta CDR3 regions. RT-PCR with HTBI primers came first, then second-round multiplex PCR. TCRdb used MiXCR to reprocess the multiplex PCR reads, holding one entry per CDR3 protein. The table shows roughly 400,000 distinct CDR3 sequences, with roughly 15% occurring only once. Where ophthalmopathy was absent within 18 months of follow-up, hyperthyroidism was stable. The study excluded patients with other autoimmune diseases, uncontrolled infections, pregnancy or lactation. There are many counts of this clonotype. The CDR3 sequence is 14 residues long. Trimming took 6 bases from V and 3 from J, leaving 15 bases between them.

Input material: peripheral blood. This TCR derives from a young woman with stable Graves' hyperthyroidism. The V call is TRBV12-3 or TRBV12-4, the J call TRBJ2-7; D is unclear. CDR3 sequence (DNA): TGTGCCAGCAGCCCGTGGCGGACGAACTACGAGCAGTACTTC. It specifies CASSPWRTNYEQYF.